This paragraph covers one T cell receptor (beta chain) sequence. Its antigen is as yet unknown. The data were obtained in a study of cytomegalovirus exposure and HLA in healthy donors. For the study at large: There were 90 million to 140 million unique TCR beta sequences, drawn from approximately 180 million T cells, in an earlier analysis.

The CDR3 spans 19 residues. The V end lost 3 bases, the J end lost 2 bases, and 24 bases lay between the germline ends. Germline CDR1 is SGDLS and CDR2 is YYNGEE. Primers: 60 Vbeta forward and 13 Jbeta reverse. Only in-frame clones appear in the TCRdb table, and some are missing; sequencing was by immunoSEQ multiplex PCR. In the table there are approximately 130,000 clones, approximately 80% of which are singletons. General study findings and limits: While the bulk of TCR sequences proved rare, some public TCRs turned up in many donors. Researchers counted around 150 TCR beta chains as cytomegalovirus-associated. Some V segments could not be told apart, so they were left out, TRBV6-2 and TRBV6-3 among them.

The genes are TRBV9 and TRBJ2-1; perhaps D is TRBD1 or TRBD2 (10 bases each). This clonotype was obtained from a man between 45 and 60 years old in good health and CMV-seronegative. The sample comprised PBMCs. The CDR3 loop is CASSAGTGASGGPYNEQFF. In DNA form, the CDR3 reads TGTGCCAGCAGCGCCGGGACAGGGGCTAGCGGGGGCCCCTACAATGAGCAGTTCTTC. The full variable domain, rest sourced from reference TRBV9 and TRBJ2-1, is DSGVTQTPKHLITATGQRVTLRCSPRSGDLSVYWYQQSLDQGLQFLIQYYNGEERAKGNILERFSAQQFPDLHSELNLSSLELGDSALYFCASSAGTGASGGPYNEQFFGPGTRLTVL.